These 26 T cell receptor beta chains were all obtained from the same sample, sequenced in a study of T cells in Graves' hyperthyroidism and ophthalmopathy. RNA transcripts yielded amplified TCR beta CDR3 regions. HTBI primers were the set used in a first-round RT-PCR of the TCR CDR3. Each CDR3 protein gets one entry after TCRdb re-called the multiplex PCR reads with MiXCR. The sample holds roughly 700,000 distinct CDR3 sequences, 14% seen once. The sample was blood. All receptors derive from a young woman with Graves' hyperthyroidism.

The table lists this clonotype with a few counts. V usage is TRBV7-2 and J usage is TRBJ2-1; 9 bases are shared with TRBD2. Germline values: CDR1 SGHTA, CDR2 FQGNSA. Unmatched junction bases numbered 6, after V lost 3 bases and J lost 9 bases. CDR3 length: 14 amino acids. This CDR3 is CASSFSGSGAEQFF. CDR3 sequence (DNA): TGTGCCAGCAGCTTTAGCGGGAGTGGGGCTGAGCAGTTCTTC.

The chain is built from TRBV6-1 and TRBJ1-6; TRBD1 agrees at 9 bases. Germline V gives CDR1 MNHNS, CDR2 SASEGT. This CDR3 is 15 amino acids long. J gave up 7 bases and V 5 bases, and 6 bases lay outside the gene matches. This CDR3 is CASSRTGTGNSPLHF. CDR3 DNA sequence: TGTGCCAGCAGTCGAACCGGGACAGGGAATTCACCCCTCCACTTT.

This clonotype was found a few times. The CDR3 DNA follows: TGTGCCAGCAGGGTCAACAGACCCAACACCGGGGAGCTGTTTTTT. Translation: CASRVNRPNTGELFF. The V and J genes are TRBV2 and TRBJ2-2; D remains ambiguous. Trimming left V 6 bases short and J 2 bases short, with 13 bases between. Germline CDR1 is SNHLY and CDR2 is FYNNEI. The CDR3 is 15 amino acids.

The CDR3: CASREDSLAYEQYF. DNA for the CDR3: TGTGCCAGCAGGGAGGACAGCCTCGCCTACGAGCAGTACTTC. V is TRBV27 and J is TRBJ2-7; D is perhaps TRBD1 (6 bases). CDR1 MNHEY and CDR2 SMNVEV come from the germline V gene (reference sequence). The CDR3 runs 14 residues. The ends were cut back, 6 bases at V and 2 bases at J, with 14 bases in the middle.

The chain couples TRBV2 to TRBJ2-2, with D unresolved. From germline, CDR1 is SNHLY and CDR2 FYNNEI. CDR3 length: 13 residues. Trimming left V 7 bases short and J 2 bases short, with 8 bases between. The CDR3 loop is CASTQSNTGELFF. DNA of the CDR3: TGTGCCAGCACCCAGAGCAACACCGGGGAGCTGTTTTTT.

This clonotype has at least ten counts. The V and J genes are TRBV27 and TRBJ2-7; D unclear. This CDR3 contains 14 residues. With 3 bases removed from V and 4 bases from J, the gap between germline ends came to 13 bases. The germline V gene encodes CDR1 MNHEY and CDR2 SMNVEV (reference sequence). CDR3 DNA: TGTGCCAGCAGTTTCACCCAGCCCCCTTACGAGCAGTACTTC. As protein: CASSFTQPPYEQYF.

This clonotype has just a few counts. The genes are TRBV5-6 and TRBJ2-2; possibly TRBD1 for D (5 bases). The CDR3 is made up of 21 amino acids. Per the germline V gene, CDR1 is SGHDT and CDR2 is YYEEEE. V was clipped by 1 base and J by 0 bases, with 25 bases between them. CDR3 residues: CASSLLVVGRTEAANTGELFF. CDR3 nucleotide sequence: TGTGCCAGCAGCTTGCTGGTGGTGGGGCGTACCGAAGCCGCGAACACCGGGGAGCTGTTTTTT.

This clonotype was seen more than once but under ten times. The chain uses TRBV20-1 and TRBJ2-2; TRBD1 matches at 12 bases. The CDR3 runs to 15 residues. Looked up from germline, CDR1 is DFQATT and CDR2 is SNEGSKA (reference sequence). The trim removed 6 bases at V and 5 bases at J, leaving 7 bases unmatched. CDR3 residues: CSAFPGQGATGELFF. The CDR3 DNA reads TGCAGTGCCTTCCCGGGACAGGGGGCTACCGGGGAGCTGTTTTTT.

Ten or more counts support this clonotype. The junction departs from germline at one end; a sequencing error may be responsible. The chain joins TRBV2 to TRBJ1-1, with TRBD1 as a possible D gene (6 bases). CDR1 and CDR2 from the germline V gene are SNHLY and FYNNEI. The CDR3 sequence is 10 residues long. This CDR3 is CAGRGHEAFF. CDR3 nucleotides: TGTGCCGGCAGGGGACATGAAGCTTTCTTT.

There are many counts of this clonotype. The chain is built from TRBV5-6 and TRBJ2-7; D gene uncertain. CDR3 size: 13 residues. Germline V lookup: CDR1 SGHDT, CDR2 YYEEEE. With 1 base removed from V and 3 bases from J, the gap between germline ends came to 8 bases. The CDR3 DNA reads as TGTGCCAGCAGCTTGATAGACCTCTACGAGCAGTACTTC. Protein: CASSLIDLYEQYF.

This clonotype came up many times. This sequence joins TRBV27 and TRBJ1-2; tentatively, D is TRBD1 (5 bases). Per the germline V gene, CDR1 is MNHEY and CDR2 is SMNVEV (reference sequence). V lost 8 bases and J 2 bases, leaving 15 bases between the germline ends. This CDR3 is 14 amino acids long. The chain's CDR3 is CASGEGLLNYGYTF. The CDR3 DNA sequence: TGTGCCAGCGGTGAGGGGCTCCTCAACTATGGCTACACCTTC.

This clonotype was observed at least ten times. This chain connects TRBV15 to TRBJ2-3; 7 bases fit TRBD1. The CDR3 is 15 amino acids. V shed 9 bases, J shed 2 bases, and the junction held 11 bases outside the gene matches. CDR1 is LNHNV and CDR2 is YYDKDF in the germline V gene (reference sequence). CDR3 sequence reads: CATRDRTGPTDTQYF. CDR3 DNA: TGTGCCACTAGAGATAGGACAGGCCCCACAGATACGCAGTATTTT.

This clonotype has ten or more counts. This CDR3 is CASSLLGLAGDQETQYF. The CDR3 DNA follows: TGTGCCAGCAGTTTATTAGGGTTAGCGGGGGACCAAGAGACCCAGTACTTC. The chain uses TRBV27 and TRBJ2-5, with 9 bases lining up with TRBD2. Germline CDR1 is MNHEY and CDR2 is SMNVEV (reference sequence). CDR3 length equals 17 residues. The J segment lost 0 bases and the V segment lost 1 base, leaving 6 bases of the junction unmatched.

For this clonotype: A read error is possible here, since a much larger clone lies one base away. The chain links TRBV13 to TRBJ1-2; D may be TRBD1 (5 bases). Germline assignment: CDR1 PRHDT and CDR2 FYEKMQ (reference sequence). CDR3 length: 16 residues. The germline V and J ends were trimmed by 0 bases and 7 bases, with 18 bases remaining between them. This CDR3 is CASSLGPSGGPPGYTF. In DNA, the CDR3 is TGTGCCAGCAGCTTAGGCCCTTCGGGGGGACCACCTGGCTACACCTTC.

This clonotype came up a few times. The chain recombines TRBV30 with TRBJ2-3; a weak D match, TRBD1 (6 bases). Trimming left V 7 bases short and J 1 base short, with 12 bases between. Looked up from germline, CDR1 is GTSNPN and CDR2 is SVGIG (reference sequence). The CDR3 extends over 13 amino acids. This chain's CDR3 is CASTAGGTDTQYF. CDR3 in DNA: TGTGCCTCCACGGCAGGGGGCACAGATACGCAGTATTTT.

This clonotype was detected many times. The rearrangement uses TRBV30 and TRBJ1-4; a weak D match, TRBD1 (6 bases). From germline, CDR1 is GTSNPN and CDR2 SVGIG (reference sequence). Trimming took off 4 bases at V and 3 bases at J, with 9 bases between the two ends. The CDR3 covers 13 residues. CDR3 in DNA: TGTGCCTGGAATAGACAGGCTAATGAAAAACTGTTTTTT. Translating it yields CAWNRQANEKLFF.

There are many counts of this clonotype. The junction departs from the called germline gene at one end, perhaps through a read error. This CDR3 reads CSSGEGQETQYF. In DNA form, the CDR3 reads TGCTCGTCCGGGGAGGGACAAGAGACCCAGTACTTC. The rearrangement links TRBV3-1 to TRBJ2-5; 7 positions agree with TRBD2. The CDR3 sequence is 12 residues long. The germline V gene has CDR1 LGHDT and CDR2 YNNKEL (reference sequence).

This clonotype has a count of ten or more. The chain's CDR3 is CASSLSWTEKEHEQYF. CDR3 bases: TGTGCCAGCAGCCTGTCATGGACAGAAAAGGAACACGAGCAGTACTTC. This sequence joins TRBV6-1 and TRBJ2-7; D might be TRBD1 (6 bases). Per germline, CDR1 MNHNS and CDR2 SASEGT. This CDR3 has 16 amino acids. Trimming pared 6 bases from V and 5 bases from J, leaving 23 bases between.

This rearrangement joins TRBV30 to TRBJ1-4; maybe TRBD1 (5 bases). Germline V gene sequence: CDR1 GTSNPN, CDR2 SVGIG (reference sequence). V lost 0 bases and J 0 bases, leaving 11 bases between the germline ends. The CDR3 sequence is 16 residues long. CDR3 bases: TGTGCCTGGAGTGTGCAGGGAACCGCAACTAATGAAAAACTGTTTTTT. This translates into CAWSVQGTATNEKLFF. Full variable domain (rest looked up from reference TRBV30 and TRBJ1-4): SQTIHQWPATLVQPVGSPLSLECTVEGTSNPNLYWYRQAAGRGLQLLFYSVGIGQISSEVPQNLSASRPQDRQFILSSKKLLLSDSGFYLCAWSVQGTATNEKLFFGSGTQLSVL.

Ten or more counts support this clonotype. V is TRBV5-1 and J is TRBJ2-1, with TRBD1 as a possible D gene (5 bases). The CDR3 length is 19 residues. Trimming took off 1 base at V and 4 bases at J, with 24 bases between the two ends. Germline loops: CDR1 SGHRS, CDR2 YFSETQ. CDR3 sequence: CASSLFLGRLIDDYNEQFF. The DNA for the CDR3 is TGCGCCAGCAGCTTGTTTCTGGGGCGACTCATCGACGATTACAATGAGCAGTTCTTC. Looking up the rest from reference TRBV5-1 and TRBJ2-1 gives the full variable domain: KAGVTQTPRYLIKTRGQQVTLSCSPISGHRSVSWYQQTPGQGLQFLFEYFSETQRNKGNFPGRFSGRQFSNSRSEMNVSTLELGDSALYLCASSLFLGRLIDDYNEQFFGPGTRLTVL.

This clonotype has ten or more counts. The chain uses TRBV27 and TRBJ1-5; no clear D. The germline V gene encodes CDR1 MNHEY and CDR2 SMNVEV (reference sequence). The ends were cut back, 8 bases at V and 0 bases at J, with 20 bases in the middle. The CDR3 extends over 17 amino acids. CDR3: CASGPGLLASSNQPQHF. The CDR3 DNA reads TGTGCCAGCGGCCCCGGACTTCTCGCATCTAGCAATCAGCCCCAGCATTTT.

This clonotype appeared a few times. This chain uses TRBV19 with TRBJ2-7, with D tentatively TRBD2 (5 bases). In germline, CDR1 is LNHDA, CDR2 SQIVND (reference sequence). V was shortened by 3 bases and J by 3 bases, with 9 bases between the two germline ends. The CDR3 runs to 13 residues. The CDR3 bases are TGTGCCAGTAGTATTTCCCGGGGCTACGAGCAGTACTTC. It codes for CASSISRGYEQYF.

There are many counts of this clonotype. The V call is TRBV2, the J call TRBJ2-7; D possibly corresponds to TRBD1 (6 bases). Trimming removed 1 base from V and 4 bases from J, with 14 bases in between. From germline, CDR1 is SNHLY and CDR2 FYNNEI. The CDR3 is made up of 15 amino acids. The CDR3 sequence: CASSEVGAGWYEQYF. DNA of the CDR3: TGTGCCAGCAGTGAAGTGGGGGCAGGGTGGTACGAGCAGTACTTC.

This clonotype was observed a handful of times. CDR3 sequence: CASSVNEAGGAEQYF. In nucleotides, the CDR3 is TGTGCCAGCAGCGTAAATGAGGCAGGGGGCGCCGAGCAGTACTTC. V gene TRBV9 combines with J gene TRBJ2-7, with 8 bases matching TRBD1. V shed 1 base and J 6 bases; nucleotides not matched to a gene: 9. This CDR3 is 15 amino acids long. Per germline, CDR1 SGDLS and CDR2 YYNGEE.

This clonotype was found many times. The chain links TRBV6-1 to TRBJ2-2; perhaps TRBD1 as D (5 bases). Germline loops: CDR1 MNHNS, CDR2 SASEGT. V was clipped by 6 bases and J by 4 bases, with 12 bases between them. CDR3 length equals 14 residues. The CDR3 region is CASRRQRGTGELFF. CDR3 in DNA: TGTGCCAGCAGGCGCCAAAGGGGCACCGGGGAGCTGTTTTTT.

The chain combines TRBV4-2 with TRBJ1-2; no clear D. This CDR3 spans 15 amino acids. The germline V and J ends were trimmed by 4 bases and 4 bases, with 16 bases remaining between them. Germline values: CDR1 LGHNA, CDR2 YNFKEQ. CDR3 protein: CASSPRAGAGYGYTF. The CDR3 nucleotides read TGTGCCAGCAGCCCTCGGGCAGGCGCGGGCTATGGCTACACCTTC.